This T cell receptor (beta chain) was sequenced for a study of blood T cell repertoires in COVID-19. In germline, CDR1 is SGHRS, CDR2 YFSETQ. This CDR3 contains 15 residues. V shed 7 bases and J 5 bases; nucleotides not matched to a gene: 12. The study recruited people aged roughly 18 to 89 years across 20 to 30 US areas. The data were produced by immunoSEQ multiplex PCR, yet TCRdb's version contains in-frame clones alone and is incomplete. Of under 200,000 clones listed, under 90% were seen once; the top ten hold about 3.4%. The sequenced sample was PBMCs or T cells enriched from blood (not recorded which). This sequence joins TRBV5-1 and TRBJ2-5, with 9 bases aligning to TRBD1. The sequence was collected from a woman aged 55 to 70 who had recovered from COVID-19. The CDR3 DNA reads as TGCGCCAGCGGGACAGGGTCTGTCTCGCGGGAGACCCAGTACTTC. It is translated as CASGTGSVSRETQYF.